This TCR beta chain was sequenced during a study of early T cells in non-severe SARS-CoV-2 infection. Across the study: Bulk RNA from unsorted whole blood was sequenced; chains were unpaired.

V was shortened by 3 bases and J by 8 bases, with 8 bases between the two germline ends. Germline V gives CDR1 LGHDT, CDR2 YNNKEL (reference sequence). The CDR3 is 13 residues long. cDNA molecules, individually, were tagged with unique molecular identifiers. Each CDR3 protein is one row after TCRdb ran MiXCR on the 5' RACE reads. The repertoire holds tens of thousands of distinct CDR3 sequences, with about an eighth as singletons. This TCR derives from an adult who was a healthcare worker with PCR-confirmed SARS-CoV-2 infection or an uninfected control (not recorded which). The chain recombines TRBV3-1 with TRBJ1-6; D is unclear. Sample: whole blood, taken at baseline. Here the CDR3 DNA reads TGTGCCAGCAGCCAGATGGAGCATTCACCCCTCCACTTT. Amino acids: CASSQMEHSPLHF. The complete variable domain, with remaining parts taken from reference TRBV3-1 and TRBJ1-6, reads DTAVSQTPKYLVTQMGNDKSIKCEQNLGHDTMYWYKQDSKKFLKIMFSYNNKELIINETVPNRFSPKSPDKAHLNLHINSLELGDSAVYFCASSQMEHSPLHFGNGTRLTVT.